The 3 T cell receptor beta chains below were found in one sample sequenced in a study of graft-versus-host responses after intestinal transplantation (dated by TCRdb to about 2021). Sample time point, as interpreted from the label and publication: cells obtained before transplantation from donor or recipient. The library was produced with the immunoSEQ multiplex PCR assay. Drawn from immuneACCESS, this table holds only the in-frame rearrangements with V and J called that TCRdb kept. Clones are partly lost; checked studies trace under half to an unresolved V gene and leave the rest unexplained. The sample table lists about 82,000 clones, roughly 89% of them with a count of one. 0.1% of the sample goes to the ten largest clones. Their target antigens are unknown. The sample here was unstimulated CD4+ T cells sorted from spleen or lymph node cells, taken before intestinal transplant. Receptors originate from a human donor who received an intestinal transplant.

The gene calls are TRBV15 and TRBJ1-1; D is unclear. Germline V gene lookup returns CDR1 LNHNV and CDR2 YYDKDF (reference sequence). The ends were cut back, 0 bases at V and 7 bases at J, with 15 bases in the middle. The CDR3 is 15 amino acids. The CDR3 protein is CATSRDVGQSYEAFF. In nucleotides, the CDR3 is TGTGCCACCAGCAGAGATGTGGGCCAGTCCTATGAAGCTTTCTTT.

The rearrangement joins TRBV19 to TRBJ1-3; D not resolved. The ends were cut back, 9 bases at V and 0 bases at J, with 15 bases in the middle. In germline, CDR1 is LNHDA, CDR2 SQIVND (reference sequence). The CDR3 totals 15 residues. CDR3 in amino acids: CASRRRSGSGNTIYF. The CDR3 DNA follows: TGTGCCAGCCGAAGGAGATCGGGCTCTGGAAACACCATATATTTT.

The CDR3 region is CASRRDRDTGELFF. CDR3 coding DNA: TGTGCCAGCAGAAGAGACAGGGACACCGGGGAGCTGTTTTTT. V is TRBV6-5 and J is TRBJ2-2; 7 nucleotides line up with TRBD1. This CDR3 is built from 14 residues. Germline lookup yields CDR1 MNHEY and CDR2 SVGAGI. The trim removed 6 bases at V and 3 bases at J, leaving 4 bases unmatched.